Shown below are 10 T cell receptor beta chains from a single sample sequenced in a study of blood T cell repertoires in COVID-19. Produced via immunoSEQ multiplex PCR; TCRdb's table is partial and in-frame only. The profile shows hundreds of thousands of clones, around nine tenths of them singletons. Sequencing was performed on peripheral blood. These TCRs come from a woman in her thirties or forties who had recovered from COVID-19.

V usage is TRBV25-1 and J usage is TRBJ2-2; TRBD1 matches at 7 bases. CDR1 is MGHDK and CDR2 is SYGVNS in the germline V gene. The V segment lost 10 bases and the J segment 5 bases; nucleotides outside the gene matches: 13. This CDR3 has 15 amino acids. For the CDR3, the DNA is TGTGCCACCGAGCAGGGGGATGGAGAAACCGGGGAGCTGTTTTTT. Amino acid sequence: CATEQGDGETGELFF.

The chain uses TRBV9 and TRBJ2-5; TRBD2 matches at 9 bases. The germline CDR1 and CDR2 sequences are SGDLS and YYNGEE. The CDR3 consists of 16 residues. Germline trimming cut 2 bases from V and 5 bases from J; bases unmatched to any gene: 10. CDR3 sequence: CASSVGSGGTRETQYF. In DNA, the CDR3 is TGTGCCAGCAGCGTCGGTAGCGGGGGAACACGGGAGACCCAGTACTTC.

The genes are TRBV27 and TRBJ2-4; possible D gene TRBD1, 5 bases. Trimming removed 5 bases from V and 0 bases from J, with 14 bases in between. Per germline, CDR1 MNHEY and CDR2 SMNVEV (reference sequence). The CDR3 sequence is 16 residues long. CDR3 amino acids: CASSLHMGLAKNIQYF. The CDR3 bases are TGTGCCAGCAGTCTTCACATGGGGCTAGCCAAAAACATTCAGTACTTC.

The chain's CDR3 is CASSQRSGGANVLTF. CDR3 nucleotides: TGTGCCAGTAGTCAACGTTCGGGTGGGGCCAACGTCCTGACTTTC. This chain joins TRBV19 and TRBJ2-6; D not certain. Trimming left V 5 bases short and J 3 bases short, with 11 bases between. Germline V CDR1 and CDR2: LNHDA, SQIVND (reference sequence). The CDR3 spans 15 residues.

The chain combines TRBV4-3 with TRBJ2-1, with 9 positions matching TRBD2. V lost 0 bases and J lost 5; bases outside the gene matches: 8. The germline gives CDR1 LGHNA, CDR2 YSLEER. The CDR3 is 17 residues long. CDR3 amino acids: CASSQDLRVAGDNEQFF. The CDR3 nucleotides are TGCGCCAGCAGCCAAGATCTTCGAGTAGCGGGGGACAATGAGCAGTTCTTC.

The chain is built from TRBV5-1 and TRBJ2-3, with 9 bases identical to TRBD2. The ends lost 0 bases at V and 1 base at J; junction bases unmatched: 6. The length of the CDR3 is 17 residues. Germline V gene lookup returns CDR1 SGHRS and CDR2 YFSETQ. CDR3 sequence (DNA): TGCGCCAGCAGCTTGGTCGGGACTAGCTCGGGCACAGATACGCAGTATTTT. Translation gives CASSLVGTSSGTDTQYF.

The genes are TRBV6-5 and TRBJ1-5; 10 bases agree with TRBD1. Germline CDR1 reads MNHEY; CDR2 reads SVGAGI. The CDR3 length is 14 residues. Trimming removed 8 bases from V and 9 bases from J; junction bases left unmatched: 10. The CDR3 sequence: CASGSGQGYGPQHF. The CDR3 nucleotides are TGTGCCAGCGGGTCGGGACAGGGGTACGGGCCCCAGCATTTT.

This clone appeared once. The J gene is TRBJ2-5, the V gene TRBV9, with D tentatively TRBD2 (5 bases). Trimming removed 0 bases from V and 5 bases from J, with 11 bases in between. This CDR3 is built from 14 residues. Germline V lookup: CDR1 SGDLS, CDR2 YYNGEE. The CDR3 DNA sequence: TGTGCCAGCAGCGTAGTCCCTAGCACGGAGACCCAGTACTTC. It codes for CASSVVPSTETQYF.

This chain links TRBV5-6 with TRBJ2-3; TRBD2 agrees at 8 bases. Germline V lookup: CDR1 SGHDT, CDR2 YYEEEE. V lost 2 bases and J lost 2; bases outside the gene matches: 13. This CDR3 spans 18 amino acids. As DNA, the CDR3 is TGTGCCAGCAGCTTTACATATATAGCGGGGACGAACACAGATACGCAGTATTTT. Translation gives CASSFTYIAGTNTDTQYF.

The chain links TRBV19 to TRBJ2-1, with 7 bases fitting TRBD1. Per the germline V gene, CDR1 is LNHDA and CDR2 is SQIVND (reference sequence). The CDR3 spans 16 residues. Losses at the gene ends were 5 bases for V and 4 bases for J; bases not matched to a gene: 11. The CDR3 nucleotides are TGTGCCAGTAGTTACAGGGGTCTAGCTCTTTACAATGAGCAGTTCTTC. Its translation: CASSYRGLALYNEQFF.